The 8 T cell receptor beta chains listed next were all sequenced from one sample in a study of T-cell memory formation after mild COVID-19. TCRdb fed the 5' RACE reads into MiXCR, producing one record per CDR3 protein. This table holds fewer than 250,000 distinct CDR3 sequences, over 15% found once. Material for sequencing was PBMCs or a T cell subset sorted from them (not recorded which). These receptors originate from an adult woman who had mild COVID-19 (a few samples of this study predate the infection). Cell type and time point are not known.

This clonotype has only a few counts. The chain is built from TRBV6-1 and TRBJ1-5, with D tentatively TRBD1 (6 bases). The CDR3 is made up of 13 amino acids. CDR1 is MNHNS, CDR2 SASEGT, per germline. Trimming stripped 7 bases from V and 7 bases from J, with 14 bases between. The CDR3 protein is CASNNRVYQPQHF. The CDR3 region has the DNA TGTGCCAGCAATAACAGGGTTTACCAGCCCCAGCATTTT.

This clonotype is a singleton in its sample. The J gene is TRBJ1-5, the V gene TRBV12-3 or TRBV12-4, with D uncertain. The CDR3 extends over 12 amino acids. Trimming stripped 8 bases from V and 9 bases from J, with 14 bases between. The CDR3 region has the DNA TGTGCCAGCTTGGAGAGCGCTGGGCCCCAGCATTTT. This translates into CASLESAGPQHF.

The table lists this clonotype with a few counts. This chain joins TRBV5-4 and TRBJ2-5; 8 nucleotides match TRBD2. With V trimmed by 5 bases and J by 5 bases, 11 bases remained unmatched. Germline CDR1 reads SGHNT; CDR2 reads YYREEE (reference sequence). The CDR3 extends over 15 amino acids. The CDR3 nucleotides are TGTGCCAGCAGGGGCGGGGGGACCGGCATTGAGACCCAGTACTTC. Amino acids: CASRGGGTGIETQYF.

This chain joins TRBV7-3 and TRBJ2-1; D is uncertain. V shed 2 bases and J shed 9 bases, with 17 bases lying between them. This CDR3 region has 15 residues. Germline CDR1 and CDR2: SGHTA and FQGTGA. CDR3: CASSLLVLNWGEQFF. The CDR3 DNA follows: TGTGCCAGCAGCTTATTAGTACTTAATTGGGGTGAGCAGTTCTTC. Full variable domain (outside the CDR3, taken from reference TRBV7-3 and TRBJ2-1): GAGVSQTPSNKVTEKGKYVELRCDPISGHTALYWYRQSLGQGPEFLIYFQGTGAADDSGLPNDRFFAVRPEGSVSTLKIQRTERGDSAVYLCASSLLVLNWGEQFFGPGTRLTVL.

This clonotype was picked up a small number of times. J is TRBJ1-3 and V is TRBV2; possibly TRBD1 for D (6 bases). CDR3 length equals 15 residues. Germline values: CDR1 SNHLY, CDR2 FYNNEI. Trimming took 6 bases from V and 6 from J, leaving 18 bases between them. The CDR3 sequence is CASSSNRVLTNTIYF. Written as DNA, the CDR3 is TGTGCCAGCAGCTCGAACAGGGTTCTGACAAACACCATATATTTT.

This clonotype appeared many times. CDR3 in amino acids: CASSPTRGVQETQYF. CDR3 nucleotide sequence: TGTGCCAGCAGCCCAACCCGAGGGGTACAAGAGACCCAGTACTTC. This rearrangement joins TRBV4-2 to TRBJ2-5; D is tentatively TRBD1 or TRBD2 (5 bases each). Germline-derived CDR1 and CDR2 are LGHNA and YNFKEQ. V shed 4 bases and J shed 2 bases, with 14 bases lying between them. The CDR3 loop spans 15 amino acids.

This clonotype appeared a few times. The genes are TRBV18 and TRBJ2-7, with a weak D call TRBD1 (6 bases). V was pared by 5 bases and J by 5 bases, with 16 bases between. Per the germline V gene, CDR1 is KGHSH and CDR2 is LQKENI. CDR3 length: 14 amino acids. Here the CDR3 reads CASSGQGKIDEQYF. CDR3 nucleotides: TGTGCCAGCTCAGGTCAGGGGAAGATCGACGAGCAGTACTTC.

The CDR3 spells CASSQSFQVPGYEQYF. DNA for the CDR3: TGCGCCAGCAGCCAAAGTTTCCAGGTCCCGGGGTACGAGCAGTACTTC. V is TRBV4-3 and J is TRBJ2-7; TRBD2 is a possible D gene (5 bases). The length of the CDR3 is 16 residues. CDR1 and CDR2 from the germline V gene are LGHNA and YSLEER. V was clipped by 2 bases and J by 4 bases, with 18 bases between them.